This TCR beta chain comes out of a study of blood T cell repertoires in COVID-19. The overall study: Donors in the United States, Italy and Spain gave samples during acute or convalescent COVID-19. Sources were T cells, B-cell-depleted T cells, or PBMCs; the material itself was cDNA or gDNA.

Study processing details: Amplification from reference gene primers served as the basis for estimated nucleated cell counts. Produced via immunoSEQ multiplex PCR; TCRdb's table is partial and in-frame only. The V and J calls and the clone size are those of that table, but D and trimming were determined from the DNA. This sample has about 68,000 clones, with 86% found just once. J gave up 7 bases and V 6 bases, and 5 bases lay outside the gene matches. Germline V gene lookup returns CDR1 MNHNY and CDR2 SVGAGI (reference sequence). CDR3 length: 13 residues. This chain uses TRBV6-6 with TRBJ1-5; 8 bases agree with TRBD1. The sequenced sample was peripheral blood. This TCR was recovered from a man aged 30-40 years with acute or convalescent COVID-19. The CDR3 region has the DNA TGTGCCAGCAGGGACAGGGATGGACAGCCCCAGCATTTT. Protein product: CASRDRDGQPQHF.